The T cell receptor beta chain under discussion was sequenced for a study of blood T cell repertoires in COVID-19. The overall study: COVID-19 samples, acute and convalescent, were from the United States, Italy and Spain. PBMCs, B-cell-depleted T cells, or T cells provided the cDNA or gDNA that made up the material.

Authors' data handling: Scientists estimated how many nucleated cells there were by amplifying reference gene primers. Assay used: immunoSEQ multiplex PCR; TCRdb lists only in-frame clones, some missing. V and J calls and clone size are copied from that table; D and trimming were computed from the DNA. In the table there are a few hundred thousand clones, approximately 78% of which are singletons. CDR3 length equals 13 residues. The V gene lost 1 base and the J gene lost 10 bases, with 11 bases spanning the gap. Germline loops: CDR1 MNHNS, CDR2 SASEGT. What was sequenced was peripheral blood. This sequence was found in a woman aged 18 to 35 with acute or convalescent COVID-19. The chain employs TRBV6-1 and TRBJ2-1; D may be TRBD1 (6 bases). For the CDR3, the DNA is TGTGCCAGCAGTGAAGGGGGGCTACCGGAGCAGTTCTTC. It yields the protein CASSEGGLPEQFF.